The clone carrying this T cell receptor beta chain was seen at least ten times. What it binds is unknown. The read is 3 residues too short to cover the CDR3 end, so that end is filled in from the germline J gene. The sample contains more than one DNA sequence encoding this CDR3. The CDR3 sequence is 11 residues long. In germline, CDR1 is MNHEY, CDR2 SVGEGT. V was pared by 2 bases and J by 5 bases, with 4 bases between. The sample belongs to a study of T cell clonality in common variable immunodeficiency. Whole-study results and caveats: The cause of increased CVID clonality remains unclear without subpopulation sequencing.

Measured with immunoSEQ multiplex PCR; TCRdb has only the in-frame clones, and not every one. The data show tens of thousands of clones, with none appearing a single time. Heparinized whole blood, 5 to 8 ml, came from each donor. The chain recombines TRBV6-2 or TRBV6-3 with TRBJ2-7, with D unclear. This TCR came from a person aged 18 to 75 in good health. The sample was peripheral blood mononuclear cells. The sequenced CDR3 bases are TGTGCCAGCAGTTACCCGGACGAG. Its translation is CASSYPDE. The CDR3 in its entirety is CASSYPDEQYF.